This T cell receptor (beta chain) was sequenced during a study of blood T cell repertoires in COVID-19. Germline assignment: CDR1 MNHEY and CDR2 SVGEGT. The CDR3 totals 17 residues. The ends were cut back, 5 bases at V and 3 bases at J, with 22 bases in the middle. Participants were aged about 18 to 89 years, lived in 24 US areas, and enrolled virtually. Participants reported their clinical history, and cohort assignment relied on those reports. As handled by the study authors: Scientists estimated how many nucleated cells there were by amplifying reference gene primers. Sequencing used immunoSEQ multiplex PCR; TCRdb keeps in-frame clones, though not all of them. That table supplies the V and J calls and clone size; D and trimming were determined from the DNA. The sample comprises about 380,000 clones, 88% of which are singletons, and approximately 1.2% rests with the top ten.

The rearrangement joins TRBV6-2 or TRBV6-3 to TRBJ1-1; perhaps TRBD1 as D (6 bases). The sequenced sample was PBMCs or T cells enriched from blood (not recorded which). This receptor was identified in a young woman who had recovered from COVID-19. CDR3 sequence (DNA): TGTGCCAGCAGTCTACGGATTCAACTGGGGGGGCACACTGAAGCTTTCTTT. This translates into CASSLRIQLGGHTEAFF.